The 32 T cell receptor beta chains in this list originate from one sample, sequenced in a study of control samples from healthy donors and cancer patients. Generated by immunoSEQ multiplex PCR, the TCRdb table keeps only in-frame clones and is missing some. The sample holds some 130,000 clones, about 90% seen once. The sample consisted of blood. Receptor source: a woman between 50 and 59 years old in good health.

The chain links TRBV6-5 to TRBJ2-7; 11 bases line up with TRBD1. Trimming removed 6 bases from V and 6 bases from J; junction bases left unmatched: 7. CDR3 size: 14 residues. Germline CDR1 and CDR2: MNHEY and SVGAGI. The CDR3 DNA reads TGTGCCAGCAGCCGGGGACAGGGGGTTCCCGAGCAGTACTTC. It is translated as CASSRGQGVPEQYF.

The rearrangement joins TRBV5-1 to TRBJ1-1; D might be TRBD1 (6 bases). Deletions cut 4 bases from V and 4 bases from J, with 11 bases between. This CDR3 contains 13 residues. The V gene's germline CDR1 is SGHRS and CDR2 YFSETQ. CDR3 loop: CASSPTGRTEAFF. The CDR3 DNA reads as TGCGCCAGCAGCCCAACAGGGCGCACTGAAGCTTTCTTT. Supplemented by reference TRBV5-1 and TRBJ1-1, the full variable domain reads KAGVTQTPRYLIKTRGQQVTLSCSPISGHRSVSWYQQTPGQGLQFLFEYFSETQRNKGNFPGRFSGRQFSNSRSEMNVSTLELGDSALYLCASSPTGRTEAFFGQGTRLTVV.

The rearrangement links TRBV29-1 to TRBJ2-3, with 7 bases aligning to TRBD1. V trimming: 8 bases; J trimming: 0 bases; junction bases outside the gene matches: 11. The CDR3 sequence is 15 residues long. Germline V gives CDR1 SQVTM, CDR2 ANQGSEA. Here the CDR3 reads CSFLGDRTSTDTQYF. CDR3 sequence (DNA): TGCAGCTTCCTTGGGGACAGAACTAGCACAGATACGCAGTATTTT.

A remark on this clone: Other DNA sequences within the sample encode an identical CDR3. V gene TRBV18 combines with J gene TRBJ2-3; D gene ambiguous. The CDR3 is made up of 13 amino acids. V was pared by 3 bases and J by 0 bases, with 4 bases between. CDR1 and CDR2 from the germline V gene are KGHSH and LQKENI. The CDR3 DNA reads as TGTGCCAGCTCACCGCCTAGCACAGATACGCAGTATTTT. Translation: CASSPPSTDTQYF.

CDR3 bases: TGCGCCAGCAGTTTACTGGTAAACTCCTACGAGCAGTACTTC. Translation: CASSLLVNSYEQYF. V usage is TRBV5-1 and J usage is TRBJ2-7; no clear D gene. The CDR3 is made up of 14 amino acids. V gave up 5 bases and J gave up 0 bases, with 12 bases separating them. CDR1 is SGHRS and CDR2 is YFSETQ in the germline V gene.

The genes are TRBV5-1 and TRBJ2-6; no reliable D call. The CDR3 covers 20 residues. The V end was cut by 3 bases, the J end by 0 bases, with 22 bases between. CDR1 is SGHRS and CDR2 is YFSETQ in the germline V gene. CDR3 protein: CASSSLGWSSASSGANVLTF. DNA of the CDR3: TGCGCCAGCAGCTCCCTAGGTTGGTCGTCGGCGTCCTCTGGGGCCAACGTCCTGACTTTC.

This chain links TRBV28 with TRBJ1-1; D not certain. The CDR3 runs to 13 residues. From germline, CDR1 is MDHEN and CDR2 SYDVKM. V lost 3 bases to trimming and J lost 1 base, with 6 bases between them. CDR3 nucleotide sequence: TGTGCCAGCAGTTTTAGGTCGAACACTGAAGCTTTCTTT. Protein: CASSFRSNTEAFF. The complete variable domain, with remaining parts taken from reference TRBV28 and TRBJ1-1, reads DVKVTQSSRYLVKRTGEKVFLECVQDMDHENMFWYRQDPGLGLRLIYFSYDVKMKEKGDIPEGYSVSREKKERFSLILESASTNQTSMYLCASSFRSNTEAFFGQGTRLTVV.

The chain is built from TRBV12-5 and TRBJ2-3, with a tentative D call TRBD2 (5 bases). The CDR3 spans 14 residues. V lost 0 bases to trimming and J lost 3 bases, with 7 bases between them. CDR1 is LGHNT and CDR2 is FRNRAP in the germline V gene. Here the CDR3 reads CASGLVLETDTQYF. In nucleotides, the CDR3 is TGTGCTAGTGGTTTGGTACTAGAGACAGATACGCAGTATTTT. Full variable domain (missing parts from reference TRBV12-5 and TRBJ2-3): DARVTQTPRHKVTEMGQEVTMRCQPILGHNTVFWYRQTMMQGLELLAYFRNRAPLDDSGMPKDRFSAEMPDATLATLKIQPSEPRDSAVYFCASGLVLETDTQYFGPGTRLTVL.

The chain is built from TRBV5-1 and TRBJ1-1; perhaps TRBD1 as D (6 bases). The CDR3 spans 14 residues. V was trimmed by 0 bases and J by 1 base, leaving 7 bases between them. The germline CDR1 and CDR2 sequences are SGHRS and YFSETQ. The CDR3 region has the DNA TGCGCCAGCAGCTTGGGACAGGCGAACACTGAAGCTTTCTTT. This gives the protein CASSLGQANTEAFF.

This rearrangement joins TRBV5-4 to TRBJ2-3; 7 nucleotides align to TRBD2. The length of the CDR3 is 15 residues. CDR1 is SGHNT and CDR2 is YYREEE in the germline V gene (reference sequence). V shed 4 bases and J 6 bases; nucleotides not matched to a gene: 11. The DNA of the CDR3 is TGTGCCAGCAGCCCCGAGACTAGCCCGCGGGATACGCAGTATTTT. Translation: CASSPETSPRDTQYF.

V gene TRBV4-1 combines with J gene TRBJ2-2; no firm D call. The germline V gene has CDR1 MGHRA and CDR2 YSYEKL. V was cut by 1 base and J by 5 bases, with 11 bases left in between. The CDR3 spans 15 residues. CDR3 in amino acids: CASSQGTGGTGELFF. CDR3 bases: TGCGCCAGCAGCCAAGGTACGGGTGGTACCGGGGAGCTGTTTTTT.

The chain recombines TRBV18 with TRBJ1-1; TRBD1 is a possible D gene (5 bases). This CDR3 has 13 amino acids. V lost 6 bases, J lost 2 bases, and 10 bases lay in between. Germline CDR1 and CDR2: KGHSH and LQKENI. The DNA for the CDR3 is TGTGCCAGCTCGAGGGACCGCAACACTGAAGCTTTCTTT. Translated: CASSRDRNTEAFF.

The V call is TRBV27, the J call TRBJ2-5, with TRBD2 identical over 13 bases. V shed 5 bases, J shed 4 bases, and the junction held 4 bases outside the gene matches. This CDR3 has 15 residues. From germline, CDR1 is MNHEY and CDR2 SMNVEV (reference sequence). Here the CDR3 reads CASSTRTSGRETQYF. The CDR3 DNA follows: TGTGCCAGCAGTACCCGGACTAGCGGGAGAGAGACCCAGTACTTC.

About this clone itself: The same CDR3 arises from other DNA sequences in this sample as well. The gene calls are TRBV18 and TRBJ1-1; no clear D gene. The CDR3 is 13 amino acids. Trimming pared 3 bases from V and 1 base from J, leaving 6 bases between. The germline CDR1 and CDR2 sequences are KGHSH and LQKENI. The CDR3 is CASSPSGNTEAFF. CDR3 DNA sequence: TGTGCCAGCTCACCGAGCGGGAACACTGAAGCTTTCTTT.

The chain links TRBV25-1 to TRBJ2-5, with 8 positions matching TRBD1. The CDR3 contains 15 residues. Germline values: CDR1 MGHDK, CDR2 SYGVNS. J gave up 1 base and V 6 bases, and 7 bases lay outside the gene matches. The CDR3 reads CASSFTGTGQETQYF. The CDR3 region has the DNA TGTGCCAGCAGCTTCACCGGGACAGGCCAAGAGACCCAGTACTTC.

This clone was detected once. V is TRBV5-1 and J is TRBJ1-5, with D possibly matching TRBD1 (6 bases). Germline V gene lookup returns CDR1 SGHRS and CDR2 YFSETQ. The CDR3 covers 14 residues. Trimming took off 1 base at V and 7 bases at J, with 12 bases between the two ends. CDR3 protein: CASSLSGGEQPQHF. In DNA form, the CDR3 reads TGCGCCAGCAGCTTGTCGGGGGGCGAGCAGCCCCAGCATTTT.

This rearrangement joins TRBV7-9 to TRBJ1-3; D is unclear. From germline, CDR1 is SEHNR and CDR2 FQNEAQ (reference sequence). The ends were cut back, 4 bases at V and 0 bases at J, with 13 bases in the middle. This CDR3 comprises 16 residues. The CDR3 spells CASSSRGRPSGNTIYF. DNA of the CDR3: TGTGCCAGCAGCTCAAGAGGTCGACCCTCTGGAAACACCATATATTTT.

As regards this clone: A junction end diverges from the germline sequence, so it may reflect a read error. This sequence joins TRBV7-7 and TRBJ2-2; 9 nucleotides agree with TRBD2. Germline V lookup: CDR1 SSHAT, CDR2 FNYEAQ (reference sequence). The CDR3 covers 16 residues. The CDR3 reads CASSLGAGGGTGELFF. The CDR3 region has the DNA TGTGCTAGCAGCTTAGGTGCGGGAGGGGGCACCGGGGAGCTGTTTTTT.

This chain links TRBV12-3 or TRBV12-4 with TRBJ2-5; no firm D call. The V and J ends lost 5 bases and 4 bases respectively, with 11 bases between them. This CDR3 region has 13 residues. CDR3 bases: TGTGCCAGCAGTCGACTCCCTTCAGAGACCCAGTACTTC. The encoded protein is CASSRLPSETQYF.

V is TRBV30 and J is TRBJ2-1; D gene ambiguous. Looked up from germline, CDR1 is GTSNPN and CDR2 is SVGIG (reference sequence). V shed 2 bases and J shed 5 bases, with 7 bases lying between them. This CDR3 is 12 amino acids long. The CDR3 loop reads CAWSSSNNEQFF. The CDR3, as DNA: TGTGCCTGGAGTTCCAGTAACAATGAGCAGTTCTTC.

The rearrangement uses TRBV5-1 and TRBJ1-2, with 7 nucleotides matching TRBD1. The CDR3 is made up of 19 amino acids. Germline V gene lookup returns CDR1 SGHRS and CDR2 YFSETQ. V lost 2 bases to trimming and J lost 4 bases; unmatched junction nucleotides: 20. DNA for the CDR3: TGCGCCAGCAGCTTCAACAGGCTAGGGACAGCCCAGAGTGGCTATGGCTACACCTTC. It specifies CASSFNRLGTAQSGYGYTF.

CDR3 sequence (DNA): TGTGCCAGCAGCCCGACAGGGTCTGGGGCCAACGTCCTGACTTTC. Protein: CASSPTGSGANVLTF. This rearrangement joins TRBV5-6 to TRBJ2-6, with TRBD1 matching over 7 bases. CDR3 length: 15 residues. With 4 bases clipped from V and 1 base from J, the junction kept 2 bases outside the gene matches. Germline V gives CDR1 SGHDT, CDR2 YYEEEE. The full variable domain, with the rest looked up from reference TRBV5-6 and TRBJ2-6, is DAGVTQSPTHLIKTRGQQVTLRCSPKSGHDTVSWYQQALGQGPQFIFQYYEEEERQRGNFPDRFSGHQFPNYSSELNVNALLLGDSALYLCASSPTGSGANVLTFGAGSRLTVL.

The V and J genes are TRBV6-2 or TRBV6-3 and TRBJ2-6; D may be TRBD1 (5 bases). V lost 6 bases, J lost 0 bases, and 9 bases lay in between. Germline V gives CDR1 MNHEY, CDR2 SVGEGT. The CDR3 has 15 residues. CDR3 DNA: TGTGCCAGCAGCCGCAGGGCCTCTGGGGCCAACGTCCTGACTTTC. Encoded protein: CASSRRASGANVLTF.

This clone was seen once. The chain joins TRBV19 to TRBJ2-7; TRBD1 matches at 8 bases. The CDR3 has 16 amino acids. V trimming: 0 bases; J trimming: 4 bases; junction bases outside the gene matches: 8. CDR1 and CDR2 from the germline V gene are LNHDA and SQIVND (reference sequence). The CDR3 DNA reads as TGTGCCAGTAGTATAGATCTAGGGACAGGAGGATACGAGCAGTACTTC. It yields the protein CASSIDLGTGGYEQYF.

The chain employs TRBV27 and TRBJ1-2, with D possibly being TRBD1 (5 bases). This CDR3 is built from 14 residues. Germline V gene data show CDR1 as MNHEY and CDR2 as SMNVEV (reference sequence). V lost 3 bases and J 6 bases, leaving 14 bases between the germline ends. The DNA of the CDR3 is TGTGCCAGCAGTTTCGGGGGGGAAATCAATGGCTACACCTTC. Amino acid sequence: CASSFGGEINGYTF.

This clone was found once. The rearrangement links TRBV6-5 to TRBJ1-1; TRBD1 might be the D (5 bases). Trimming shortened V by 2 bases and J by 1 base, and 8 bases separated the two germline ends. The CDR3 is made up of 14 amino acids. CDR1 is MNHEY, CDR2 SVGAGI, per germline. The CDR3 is CASSYGQGNTEAFF. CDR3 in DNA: TGTGCCAGCAGTTACGGGCAGGGGAACACTGAAGCTTTCTTT.

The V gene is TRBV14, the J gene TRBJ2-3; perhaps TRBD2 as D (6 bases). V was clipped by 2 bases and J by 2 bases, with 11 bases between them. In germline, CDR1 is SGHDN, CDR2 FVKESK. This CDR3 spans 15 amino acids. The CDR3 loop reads CASSQLAGLTDTQYF. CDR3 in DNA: TGTGCCAGCAGCCAACTCGCGGGACTCACAGATACGCAGTATTTT.

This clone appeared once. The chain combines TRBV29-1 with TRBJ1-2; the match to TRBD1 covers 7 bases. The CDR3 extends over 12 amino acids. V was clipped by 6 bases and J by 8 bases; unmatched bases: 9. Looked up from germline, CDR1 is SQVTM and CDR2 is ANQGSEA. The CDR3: CSVVQGSSGYTF. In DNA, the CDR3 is TGCAGCGTAGTACAGGGGTCGAGCGGCTACACCTTC. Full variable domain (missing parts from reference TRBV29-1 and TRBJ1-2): SAVISQKPSRDICQRGTSLTIQCQVDSQVTMMFWYRQQPGQSLTLIATANQGSEATYESGFVIDKFPISRPNLTFSTLTVSNMSPEDSSIYLCSVVQGSSGYTFGSGTRLTVV.

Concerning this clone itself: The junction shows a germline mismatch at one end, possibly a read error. Here the CDR3 reads CAWSANALSNF. The CDR3 bases are TGTGCCTGGAGTGCTAATGCGCTATCGAACTTC. The chain carries TRBV30 and TRBJ2-7; D is unclear. The CDR3 is 11 residues long. CDR1 and CDR2 (germline): GTSNPN, SVGIG (reference sequence).

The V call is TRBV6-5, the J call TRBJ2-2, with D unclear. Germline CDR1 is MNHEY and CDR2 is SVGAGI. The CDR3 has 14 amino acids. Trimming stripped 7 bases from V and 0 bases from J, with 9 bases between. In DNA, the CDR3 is TGTGCCAGCAACCAGATCGCGAACACCGGGGAGCTGTTTTTT. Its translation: CASNQIANTGELFF.

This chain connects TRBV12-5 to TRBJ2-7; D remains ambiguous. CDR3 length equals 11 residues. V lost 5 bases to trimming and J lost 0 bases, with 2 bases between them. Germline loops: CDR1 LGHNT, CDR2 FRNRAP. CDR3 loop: CASGPSYEQYF. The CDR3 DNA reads TGTGCTAGTGGTCCCTCCTACGAGCAGTACTTC.

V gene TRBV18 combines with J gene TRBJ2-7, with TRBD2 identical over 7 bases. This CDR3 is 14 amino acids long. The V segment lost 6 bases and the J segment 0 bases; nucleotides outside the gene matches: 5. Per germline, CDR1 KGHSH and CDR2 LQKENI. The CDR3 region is CASSQRGSSYEQYF. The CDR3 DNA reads TGTGCCAGCTCGCAGCGGGGAAGCTCCTACGAGCAGTACTTC. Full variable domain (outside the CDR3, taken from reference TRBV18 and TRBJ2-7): NAGVMQNPRHLVRRRGQEARLRCSPMKGHSHVYWYRQLPEEGLKFMVYLQKENIIDESGMPKERFSAEFPKEGPSILRIQQVVRGDSAAYFCASSQRGSSYEQYFGPGTRLTVT.